The rows below give T cell receptor beta chains drawn from one sample of a study of T-cell reconstitution after alpha-beta-depleted transplantation in children. Using its own MiXCR run on the PCR reads, TCRdb lists one record per CDR3 protein. The table lists around 250,000 distinct CDR3 sequences, roughly 23% of them singletons. The specimen comprised PBMCs, sampled before TCRalphabeta/CD19-depleted stem cell transplant. These receptors all stem from a girl aged 2-10 years with Fanconi anemia, due to receive a stem cell transplant. Both conserved end residues are part of each CDR3. D genes are given only for firm matches. Size values are once, few and many counts, or a class for expanded clones, and some rows have none.

d_call,clone_size,j_call,v_call,cdr3_nt,cdr3_aa
TRBD1,.,TRBJ2-7,TRBV20-1,TGCAGTGCTAGTCCACCGGGACAGTTGTACGAGCAGTACTTC,CSASPPGQLYEQYF
.,many,TRBJ2-1,TRBV6-5,TGTGCCAGCTTCCGGGACACGACTAGTTCCAATGAGCAGTTCTTC,CASFRDTTSSNEQFF
.,many,TRBJ2-5,TRBV5-1,TGCGCCAGCAGCTTGACCCAAGAGACCCAGTACTTC,CASSLTQETQYF
TRBD1,many,TRBJ2-7,TRBV6-2/TRBV6-3,TGTGCCAGCAGTTACCCGGACAGGCTTTACGAGCAGTACTTC,CASSYPDRLYEQYF
.,many,TRBJ2-6,TRBV14,TGTGCCAGCAGCCTTCCAAATAGGGTGTACAAGGGGGTCAACGTCCTGACTTTC,CASSLPNRVYKGVNVLTF
.,.,TRBJ2-1,TRBV20-1,TGCAGTGCTCGCTTAGTAGGGGATGAGCAGTTCTTC,CSARLVGDEQFF
.,many,TRBJ2-7,TRBV5-1,TGCGCCAGCAGTCACACAGGGACCTACGAGCAGTACTTC,CASSHTGTYEQYF
TRBD1,many,TRBJ2-1,TRBV12-3/TRBV12-4,TGTGCCAGCAGGTTTGGGACAGGGGAGGGTGAGCAGTTCTTC,CASRFGTGEGEQFF
.,many,TRBJ1-1,TRBV20-1,TGCAGTACGAGTAACACAGGGTTGAACACTGAAGCTTTCTTT,CSTSNTGLNTEAFF
.,many,TRBJ2-7,TRBV20-1,TGCAGTGGTAGCCGGGACGACTACGAGCAGTACTTC,CSGSRDDYEQYF
.,once,TRBJ2-5,TRBV23-1,TGCGCCAGCAGTCAAATCCGGCGGCTCTCATTCAAAGAGACCCAGTACTTC,CASSQIRRLSFKETQYF
.,.,TRBJ2-5,TRBV29-1,TGCAGCGTTGTTAAAGGGACCTCCCAAGAGACCCAGTACTTC,CSVVKGTSQETQYF
TRBD2,many,TRBJ2-7,TRBV10-3,TGTGCCATCAGTGAGTCGGCTAGCGGGAGGGACTACGAGCAGTACTTC,CAISESASGRDYEQYF
TRBD2,many,TRBJ2-5,TRBV18,TGTGCCAGCTCACCACCGGGACTAGAAGTCCCCCATGCGGAGACCCAGTACTTC,CASSPPGLEVPHAETQYF
.,many,TRBJ2-1,TRBV10-3,TGTGCCATCAGTGAGGACAGAAGCTCCTACAATGAGCAGTTCTTC,CAISEDRSSYNEQFF
TRBD2,.,TRBJ2-1,TRBV5-8,TGTGCCAGCAGCTCCATAGGACTAGCGGAATACAATGAGCAGTTCTTC,CASSSIGLAEYNEQFF
TRBD2,few,TRBJ2-3,TRBV7-9,TGTGCCAGCAGCCCCACTAGCGGGAGGAGCGATACGCAGTATTTT,CASSPTSGRSDTQYF
.,.,TRBJ2-3,TRBV29-1,TGCAGCGTTAGGGGGGGCCACACAGATACGCAGTATTTT,CSVRGGHTDTQYF
TRBD2,many,TRBJ2-1,TRBV29-1,TGCAGCGGCGGAATGACGCTAGCGGGAGGAAATGAGCAGTTCTTC,CSGGMTLAGGNEQFF
.,.,TRBJ2-7,TRBV7-9,TGTGCCAGCAGCTTTGGAGGGTATGGTTACGAGCAGTACTTC,CASSFGGYGYEQYF
.,many,TRBJ2-5,TRBV29-1,TGCAGCGTTGTTCGTGGTACCGAGACCCAGTACTTC,CSVVRGTETQYF
.,.,TRBJ2-1,TRBV12-3/TRBV12-4,TGTGCCAGCGGGCCACCCGCGTACAATGAGCAGTTCTTC,CASGPPAYNEQFF
.,many,TRBJ2-3,TRBV7-9,TGTGCCAGCAGCTTAGTAGCTGCAGATACGCAGTATTTT,CASSLVAADTQYF
.,.,TRBJ1-1,TRBV29-1,TGCAGCGTTGACCGGACGGGCACTGAAGCTTTCTTT,CSVDRTGTEAFF
TRBD2,few,TRBJ2-1,TRBV29-1,TGCAGCGTCCGGACTAGCGGTGTTAATGAGCAGTTCTTC,CSVRTSGVNEQFF
TRBD2,few,TRBJ2-1,TRBV7-3,TGTGCCAGCAGTTTAAGCGGGAGCGCCTACAATGAGCAGTTCTTC,CASSLSGSAYNEQFF
TRBD2,many,TRBJ2-5,TRBV6-4,TGTGCCAGCAGTGAGCTAGCGGGAGGGGGCCAAGAGACCCAGTACTTC,CASSELAGGGQETQYF
TRBD2,many,TRBJ2-2,TRBV29-1,TGCAGCGCCTTAGCGGGAGTAGAGACCGGGGAGCTGTTTTTT,CSALAGVETGELFF
.,many,TRBJ2-1,TRBV9,TGTGCCAGCAGCGTAAATCCCTCAAGCTCCTACAATGAGCAGTTCTTC,CASSVNPSSSYNEQFF
TRBD1,.,TRBJ1-6,TRBV20-1,TGCAGTGCTAGTCGGAGGACAGGGGTTTCACCCCTCCACTTT,CSASRRTGVSPLHF
TRBD1,many,TRBJ1-1,TRBV7-2,TGTGCCAGCAGCCGGGACAGGAGAAACACTGAAGCTTTCTTT,CASSRDRRNTEAFF
TRBD1,.,TRBJ2-1,TRBV29-1,TGCAGCGTTGGCCCAAAGGACAGGGGCGTCAATGAGCAGTTCTTC,CSVGPKDRGVNEQFF
TRBD1,few,TRBJ1-4,TRBV29-1,TGCAGCGTTGAGAGGACAGGGCAGGTGTTTTTT,CSVERTGQVFF
.,few,TRBJ2-2,TRBV5-1,TGCGCCAGCAGCTTGGCGGCGGGAAACCTAGCCGGGGAGCTGTTTTTT,CASSLAAGNLAGELFF
TRBD1,.,TRBJ2-7,TRBV29-1,TGCAGCGTGAGGGGACAGTACACCTACGAGCAGTACTTC,CSVRGQYTYEQYF
.,many,TRBJ2-1,TRBV29-1,TGCAGCGTTGGAGAGACAGGATATGGTGAGCAGTTCTTC,CSVGETGYGEQFF
TRBD1,many,TRBJ2-5,TRBV2,TGTGCCAGCAGGAACAGGGGGCCGGCAGAGACCCAGTACTTC,CASRNRGPAETQYF
TRBD1,few,TRBJ2-1,TRBV12-3/TRBV12-4,TGTGCCAGCAGAAGACTGCAACTTTTGGACAGGATCAATGAGCAGTTCTTC,CASRRLQLLDRINEQFF
TRBD2,.,TRBJ2-7,TRBV20-1,TGCAGTGCTGGGGGACTAGCGGTTCCCTACGAGCAGTACTTC,CSAGGLAVPYEQYF
.,few,TRBJ1-5,TRBV20-1,TGCAGTGCTAGAGATCTGGGTACAGGGCGTTACAATCAGCCCCAGCATTTT,CSARDLGTGRYNQPQHF
TRBD1,many,TRBJ2-5,TRBV29-1,TGCAGCGTCTTGAAGCCCGGCACAGGGGGGACCCAGTACTTC,CSVLKPGTGGTQYF
TRBD2,.,TRBJ2-5,TRBV20-1,TGCAGTGCTTGGGGGACTACCCAAGAGACCCAGTACTTC,CSAWGTTQETQYF
.,.,TRBJ2-2,TRBV29-1,TGCAGCGTGGACCGAGGGGCCACCGGGGAGCTGTTTTTT,CSVDRGATGELFF
TRBD1,few,TRBJ2-1,TRBV29-1,TGCAGCGTTCGAGGGACAGGAGTAAATGAGCAGTTCTTC,CSVRGTGVNEQFF
.,.,TRBJ2-7,TRBV28,TGTGCCAGCGCCGGGACACCCAACTACGAGCAGTACTTC,CASAGTPNYEQYF
.,.,TRBJ1-6,TRBV11-2,TGTGCCAGCAGCTTTGGAAGCTCCTATAATTCACCCCTCCACTTT,CASSFGSSYNSPLHF
.,.,TRBJ2-7,TRBV28,TGTGCCAGCAGTTTTATCAGCCGGGGGCGCTCCTACGAGCAGTACTTC,CASSFISRGRSYEQYF
.,many,TRBJ2-7,TRBV20-1,TGCAGTGCTAGGTGGGGGGCAGCGAACTACGAGCAGTACTTC,CSARWGAANYEQYF
.,many,TRBJ2-1,TRBV12-3/TRBV12-4,.,CASSTSGYNEQFF